Included here is one TCR beta chain sequence, with context. This record comes from a study of identical twins. TCRdb re-called the 5' RACE reads through MiXCR, storing one row per CDR3 protein. The profile shows roughly 750,000 distinct CDR3 sequences, approximately 21% of them singletons. Germline CDR1 is MGHDK and CDR2 is SYGVNS. The CDR3 length is 16 residues. Trimming took off 2 bases at V and 1 base at J, with 15 bases between the two ends. This sample also appeared in a second study, on T cells expressing NK-cell markers.

The sequencing input was PBMCs. The origin of this receptor is a woman aged 18-35 years in good health. This chain joins TRBV25-1 and TRBJ2-7; tentatively, D is TRBD1 (5 bases). The CDR3 loop reads CASSERGRAASYEQYF. The CDR3 DNA follows: TGTGCCAGCAGTGAAAGGGGTAGGGCAGCTTCCTACGAGCAGTACTTC.